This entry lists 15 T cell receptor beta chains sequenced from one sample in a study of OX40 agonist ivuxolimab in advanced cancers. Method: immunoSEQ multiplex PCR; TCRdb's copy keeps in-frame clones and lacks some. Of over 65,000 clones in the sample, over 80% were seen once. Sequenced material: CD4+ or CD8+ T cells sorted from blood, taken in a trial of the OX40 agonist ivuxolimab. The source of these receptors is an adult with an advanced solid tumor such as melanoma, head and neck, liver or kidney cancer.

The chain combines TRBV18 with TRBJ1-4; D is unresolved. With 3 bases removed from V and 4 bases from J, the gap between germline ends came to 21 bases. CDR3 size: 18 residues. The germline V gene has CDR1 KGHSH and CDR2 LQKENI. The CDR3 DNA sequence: TGTGCCAGCTCACCCCCGGGAAACCCCACGGGTAATAATGAAAAACTGTTTTTT. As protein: CASSPPGNPTGNNEKLFF.

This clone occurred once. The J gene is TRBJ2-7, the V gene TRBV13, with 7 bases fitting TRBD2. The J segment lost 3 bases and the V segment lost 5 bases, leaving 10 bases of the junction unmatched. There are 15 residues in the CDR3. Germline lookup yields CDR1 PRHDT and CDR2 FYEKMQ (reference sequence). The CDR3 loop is CASSRTLGGGYEQYF. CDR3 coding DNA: TGTGCCAGCAGCCGCACCCTGGGGGGGGGCTACGAGCAGTACTTC.

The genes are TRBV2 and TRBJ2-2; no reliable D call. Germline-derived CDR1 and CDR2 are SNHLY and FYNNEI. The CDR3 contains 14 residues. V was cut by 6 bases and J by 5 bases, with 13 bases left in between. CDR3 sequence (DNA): TGTGCCAGCAGCCCCGCCCCCAGAACCGGGGAGCTGTTTTTT. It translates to CASSPAPRTGELFF.

The CDR3, as DNA: TGTGCCAGCAGCGTCACGGGGACTAGCACAGATACGCAGTATTTT. Translated: CASSVTGTSTDTQYF. The genes are TRBV9 and TRBJ2-3, with D possibly TRBD2 on 6 matching bases. Germline V gene data show CDR1 as SGDLS and CDR2 as YYNGEE. This CDR3 has 15 amino acids. V lost 2 bases, J lost 0 bases, and 10 bases lay in between.

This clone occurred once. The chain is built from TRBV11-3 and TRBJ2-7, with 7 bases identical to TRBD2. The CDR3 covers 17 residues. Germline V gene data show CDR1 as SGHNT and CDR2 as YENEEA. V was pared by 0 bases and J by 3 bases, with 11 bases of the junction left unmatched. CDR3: CASSLEVAGPYLYEQYF. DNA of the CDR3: TGTGCCAGCAGCTTAGAGGTAGCGGGCCCCTATCTCTACGAGCAGTACTTC.

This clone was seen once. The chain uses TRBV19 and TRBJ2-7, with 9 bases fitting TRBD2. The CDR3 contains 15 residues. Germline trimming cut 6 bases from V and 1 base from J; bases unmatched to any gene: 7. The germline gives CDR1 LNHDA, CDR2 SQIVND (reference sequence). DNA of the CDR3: TGTGCCAGTAGACCCGGACTAGCGTCTTCCTACGAGCAGTACTTC. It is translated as CASRPGLASSYEQYF.

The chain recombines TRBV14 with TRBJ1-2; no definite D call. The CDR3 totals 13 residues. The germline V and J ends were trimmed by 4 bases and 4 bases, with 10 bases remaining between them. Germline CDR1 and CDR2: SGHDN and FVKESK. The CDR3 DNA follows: TGTGCCAGCAGCCCCGGACGGCCCTATGGCTACACCTTC. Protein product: CASSPGRPYGYTF.

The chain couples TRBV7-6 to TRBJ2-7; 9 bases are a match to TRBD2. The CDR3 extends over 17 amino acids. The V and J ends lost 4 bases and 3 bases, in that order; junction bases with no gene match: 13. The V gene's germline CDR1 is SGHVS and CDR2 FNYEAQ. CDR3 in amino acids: CASSSAPTGLAGYEQYF. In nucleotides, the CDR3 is TGTGCCAGCAGCTCAGCTCCTACGGGACTAGCCGGCTACGAGCAGTACTTC.

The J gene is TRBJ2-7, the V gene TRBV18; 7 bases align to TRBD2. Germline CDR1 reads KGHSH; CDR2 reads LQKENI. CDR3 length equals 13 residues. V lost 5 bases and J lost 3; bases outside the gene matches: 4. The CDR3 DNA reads TGTGCCAGCTCATCTAGCGGAAGCTACGAGCAGTACTTC. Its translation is CASSSSGSYEQYF. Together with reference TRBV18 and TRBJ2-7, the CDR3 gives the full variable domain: NAGVMQNPRHLVRRRGQEARLRCSPMKGHSHVYWYRQLPEEGLKFMVYLQKENIIDESGMPKERFSAEFPKEGPSILRIQQVVRGDSAAYFCASSSSGSYEQYFGPGTRLTVT.

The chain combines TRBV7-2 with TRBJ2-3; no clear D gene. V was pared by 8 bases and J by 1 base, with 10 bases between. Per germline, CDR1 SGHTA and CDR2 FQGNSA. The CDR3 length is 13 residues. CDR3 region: CASGSRGTDTQYF. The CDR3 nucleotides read TGTGCCAGCGGCTCACGCGGCACAGATACGCAGTATTTT.

CDR3 nucleotide sequence: TGCAGCGTTGCCCCCCCCCAGGTTAACTATGGCTACACCTTC. It codes for CSVAPPQVNYGYTF. This rearrangement joins TRBV29-1 to TRBJ1-2; D is ambiguous. There are 14 residues in the CDR3. V gave up 4 bases and J gave up 1 base, with 13 bases separating them. The germline CDR1 and CDR2 sequences are SQVTM and ANQGSEA.

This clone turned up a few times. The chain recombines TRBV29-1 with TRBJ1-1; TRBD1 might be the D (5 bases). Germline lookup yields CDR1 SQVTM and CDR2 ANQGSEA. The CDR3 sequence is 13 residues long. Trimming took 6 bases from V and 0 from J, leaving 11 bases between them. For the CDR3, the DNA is TGCAGCGTGAGGCAGGGAATGAACACTGAAGCTTTCTTT. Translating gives CSVRQGMNTEAFF. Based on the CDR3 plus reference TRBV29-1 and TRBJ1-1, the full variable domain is SAVISQKPSRDICQRGTSLTIQCQVDSQVTMMFWYRQQPGQSLTLIATANQGSEATYESGFVIDKFPISRPNLTFSTLTVSNMSPEDSSIYLCSVRQGMNTEAFFGQGTRLTVV.

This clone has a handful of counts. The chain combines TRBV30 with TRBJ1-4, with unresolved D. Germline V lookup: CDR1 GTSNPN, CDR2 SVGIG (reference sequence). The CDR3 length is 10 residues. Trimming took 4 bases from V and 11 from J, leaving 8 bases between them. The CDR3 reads CAWKDQKLFF. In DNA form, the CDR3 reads TGTGCCTGGAAGGACCAGAAACTGTTTTTT.

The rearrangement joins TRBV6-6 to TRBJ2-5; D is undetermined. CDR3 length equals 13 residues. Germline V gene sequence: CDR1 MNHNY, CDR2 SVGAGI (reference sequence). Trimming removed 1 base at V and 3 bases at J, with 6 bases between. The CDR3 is CASSYFREETQYF. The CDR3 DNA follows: TGTGCCAGCAGTTACTTCCGGGAAGAGACCCAGTACTTC.

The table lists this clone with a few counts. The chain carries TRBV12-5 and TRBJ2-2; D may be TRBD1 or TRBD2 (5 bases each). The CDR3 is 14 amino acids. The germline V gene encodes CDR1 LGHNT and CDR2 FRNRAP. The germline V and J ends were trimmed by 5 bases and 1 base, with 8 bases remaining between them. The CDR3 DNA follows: TGTGCTAGTGGTGGGGGAAGGAACACCGGGGAGCTGTTTTTT. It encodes CASGGGRNTGELFF.